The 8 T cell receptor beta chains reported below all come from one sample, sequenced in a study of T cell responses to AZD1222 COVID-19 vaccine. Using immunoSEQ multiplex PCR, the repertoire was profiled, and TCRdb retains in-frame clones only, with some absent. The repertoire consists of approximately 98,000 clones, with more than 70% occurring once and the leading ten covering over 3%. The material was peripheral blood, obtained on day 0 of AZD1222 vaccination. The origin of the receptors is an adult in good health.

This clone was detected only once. The CDR3 DNA is TGTGCCAGCAGCCTCCCGACAGGGAATGTTCATGGCTACACCTTC. Translation: CASSLPTGNVHGYTF. The chain employs TRBV11-1 and TRBJ1-2, with 7 bases that match TRBD1. V lost 5 bases and J lost 6; bases outside the gene matches: 12. The CDR3 totals 15 residues. CDR1 is SGHAT and CDR2 is FQDESV in the germline V gene (reference sequence).

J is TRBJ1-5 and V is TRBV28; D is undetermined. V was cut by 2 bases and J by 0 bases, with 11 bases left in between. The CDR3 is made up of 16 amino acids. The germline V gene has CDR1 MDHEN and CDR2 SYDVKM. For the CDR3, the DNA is TGTGCCAGCAGTTTAACCCTGACCTTTAGCAATCAGCCCCAGCATTTT. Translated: CASSLTLTFSNQPQHF.

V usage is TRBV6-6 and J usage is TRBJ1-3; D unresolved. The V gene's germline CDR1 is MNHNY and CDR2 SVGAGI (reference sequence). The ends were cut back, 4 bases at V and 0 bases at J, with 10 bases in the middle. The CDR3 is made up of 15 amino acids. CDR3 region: CASSSDVLSGNTIYF. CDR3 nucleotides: TGTGCCAGCAGTTCCGACGTTCTCTCTGGAAACACCATATATTTT.

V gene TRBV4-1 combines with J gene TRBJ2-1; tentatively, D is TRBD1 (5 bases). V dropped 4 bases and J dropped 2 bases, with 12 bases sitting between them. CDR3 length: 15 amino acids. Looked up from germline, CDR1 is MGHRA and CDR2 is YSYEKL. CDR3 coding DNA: TGCGCCAGCAGCCCGGGCCAGGGTCCCTACAATGAGCAGTTCTTC. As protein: CASSPGQGPYNEQFF.

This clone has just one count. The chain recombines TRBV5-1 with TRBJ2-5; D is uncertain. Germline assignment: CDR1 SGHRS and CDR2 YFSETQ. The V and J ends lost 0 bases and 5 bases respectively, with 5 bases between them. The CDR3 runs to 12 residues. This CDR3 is CASSLAGETQYF. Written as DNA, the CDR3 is TGCGCCAGCAGCTTGGCCGGGGAGACCCAGTACTTC.

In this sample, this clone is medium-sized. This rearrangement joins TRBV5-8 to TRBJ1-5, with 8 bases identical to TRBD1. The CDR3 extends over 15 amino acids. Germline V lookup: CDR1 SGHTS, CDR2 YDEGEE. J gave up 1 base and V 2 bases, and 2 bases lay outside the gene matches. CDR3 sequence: CASSFNRGSNQPQHF. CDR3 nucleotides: TGTGCCAGCAGCTTCAACAGGGGGAGCAATCAGCCCCAGCATTTT.

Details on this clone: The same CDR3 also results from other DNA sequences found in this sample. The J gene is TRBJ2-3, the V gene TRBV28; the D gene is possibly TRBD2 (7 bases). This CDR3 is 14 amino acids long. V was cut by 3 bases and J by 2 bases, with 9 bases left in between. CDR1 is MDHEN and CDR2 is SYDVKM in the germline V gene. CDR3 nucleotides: TGTGCCAGCAGTTTTGGGGGGGCCACAGATACGCAGTATTTT. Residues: CASSFGGATDTQYF.

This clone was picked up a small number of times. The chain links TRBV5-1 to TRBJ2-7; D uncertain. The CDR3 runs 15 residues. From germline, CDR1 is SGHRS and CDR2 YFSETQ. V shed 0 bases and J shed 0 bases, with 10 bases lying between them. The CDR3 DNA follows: TGCGCCAGCAGCTTGGAATTGGGTCGCTCCTACGAGCAGTACTTC. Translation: CASSLELGRSYEQYF.